These 28 T cell receptor beta chains share one sample of origin, sequenced in a study of blood T cell repertoires in COVID-19. The repertoire was sequenced with immunoSEQ multiplex PCR; TCRdb's copy has only in-frame clones and lacks some. Of some 420,000 clones in the sample, more than 80% were seen once. The sequenced sample was PBMCs or T cells enriched from blood (not recorded which). Source of these receptors: a man aged 25 to 40 who had recovered from COVID-19.

This clone showed up just a few times. The chain is built from TRBV5-1 and TRBJ2-1; D is perhaps TRBD2 (6 bases). The CDR3 is 15 residues long. The ends were cut back, 2 bases at V and 1 base at J, with 10 bases in the middle. Germline V gene sequence: CDR1 SGHRS, CDR2 YFSETQ. The CDR3 sequence is CASSFRGGSYNEQFF. CDR3 bases: TGCGCCAGCAGCTTCCGCGGAGGGTCCTACAATGAGCAGTTCTTC.

The chain links TRBV19 to TRBJ1-2, with D uncertain. This CDR3 comprises 17 residues. V lost 0 bases, J lost 2 bases, and 16 bases lay in between. Germline values: CDR1 LNHDA, CDR2 SQIVND (reference sequence). The CDR3 reads CASSIDRDQAYNYGYTF. In DNA, the CDR3 is TGTGCCAGTAGTATAGATAGAGACCAGGCCTACAACTATGGCTACACCTTC.

This chain connects TRBV25-1 to TRBJ1-1; the match to TRBD1 covers 7 bases. Germline values: CDR1 MGHDK, CDR2 SYGVNS. The CDR3 sequence is 13 residues long. Trimming at V came to 4 bases and at J to 5 bases, leaving 4 bases not matched to a gene. For the CDR3, the DNA is TGTGCCAGCAGTGGCACAGGGGAAACTGAAGCTTTCTTT. Residues: CASSGTGETEAFF.

The chain employs TRBV28 and TRBJ2-7; D remains unclear. CDR3 size: 12 residues. Trimming removed 1 base at V and 3 bases at J, with 4 bases between. The germline V gene encodes CDR1 MDHEN and CDR2 SYDVKM. CDR3 sequence reads: CASSLSNYEQYF. The CDR3 nucleotides are TGTGCCAGCAGTTTATCAAACTACGAGCAGTACTTC.

V and J are TRBV10-2 and TRBJ1-1, with D perhaps matching TRBD1 (6 bases). CDR3 length equals 13 residues. Trimming left V 0 bases short and J 9 bases short, with 11 bases between. Germline loops: CDR1 WSHSY, CDR2 SAAADI. The CDR3 DNA follows: TGCGCCAGCAGTGAGTCATCCAGGGGTAAAGCTTTCTTT. As protein: CASSESSRGKAFF.

The CDR3: CATLPSAGSGNTIYF. In nucleotides, the CDR3 is TGTGCCACCCTACCTAGCGCGGGGTCTGGAAACACCATATATTTT. This rearrangement joins TRBV6-5 to TRBJ1-3; D is uncertain. The ends were cut back, 10 bases at V and 1 base at J, with 17 bases in the middle. The CDR3 length is 15 residues. Germline values: CDR1 MNHEY, CDR2 SVGAGI.

The chain links TRBV5-1 to TRBJ1-3; perhaps TRBD1 as D (5 bases). The CDR3 runs 15 residues. Looked up from germline, CDR1 is SGHRS and CDR2 is YFSETQ. V was cut by 2 bases and J by 0 bases, with 9 bases left in between. DNA of the CDR3: TGCGCCAGCAGCTTTGGGACTACCTCTGGAAACACCATATATTTT. This translates into CASSFGTTSGNTIYF.

This rearrangement joins TRBV18 to TRBJ2-3; D gene ambiguous. The CDR3 loop spans 14 amino acids. CDR1 KGHSH and CDR2 LQKENI come from the germline V gene. V was shortened by 3 bases and J by 4 bases, with 11 bases between the two germline ends. For the CDR3, the DNA is TGTGCCAGCTCACCCTCTGTCCGGGCAGATACGCAGTATTTT. The encoded protein is CASSPSVRADTQYF.

The chain couples TRBV19 to TRBJ1-4, with D uncertain. V lost 2 bases and J lost 12, with 16 bases in between. Germline V lookup: CDR1 LNHDA, CDR2 SQIVND (reference sequence). The CDR3 loop spans 14 amino acids. CDR3 DNA sequence: TGTGCCAGTAGTATACAGACGGCGAGTGAGGAACTGTTTTTT. This translates into CASSIQTASEELFF.

This rearrangement joins TRBV7-6 to TRBJ2-5; 10 nucleotides match TRBD2. With V trimmed by 1 base and J by 6 bases, 8 bases remained unmatched. CDR1 and CDR2 from the germline V gene are SGHVS and FNYEAQ. CDR3 length equals 16 residues. The CDR3 DNA sequence: TGTGCCAGCAGCTTAGACCTAGCGGGAGCGGAAAAGACCCAGTACTTC. Translating it yields CASSLDLAGAEKTQYF.

The J gene is TRBJ2-1, the V gene TRBV28, with 8 nucleotides matching TRBD1. Per germline, CDR1 MDHEN and CDR2 SYDVKM. The V segment lost 3 bases and the J segment 4 bases; nucleotides outside the gene matches: 8. The CDR3 totals 16 residues. The CDR3 sequence: CASSLPGQGQYNEQFF. CDR3 sequence (DNA): TGTGCCAGCAGTTTGCCAGGACAGGGCCAATACAATGAGCAGTTCTTC.

V gene TRBV7-2 combines with J gene TRBJ2-1; 10 positions agree with TRBD2. Germline V lookup: CDR1 SGHTA, CDR2 FQGNSA. CDR3 length: 15 amino acids. J was trimmed by 4 bases and V by 5 bases; bases with no gene match: 5. In DNA, the CDR3 is TGTGCCAGCAGCCCCTCTAGCGGGAGATACAATGAGCAGTTCTTC. It specifies CASSPSSGRYNEQFF.

To note about this clone: The sample carries other DNA sequences with the same CDR3. The rearrangement joins TRBV7-9 to TRBJ2-1, with a possible D match to TRBD2 (5 bases). V was trimmed by 5 bases and J by 5 bases, leaving 10 bases between them. Per germline, CDR1 SEHNR and CDR2 FQNEAQ (reference sequence). The CDR3 totals 13 residues. CDR3 loop: CASSLGLHNEQFF. DNA for the CDR3: TGTGCCAGCAGCCTCGGACTTCACAATGAGCAGTTCTTC.

The chain combines TRBV28 with TRBJ1-5, with TRBD1 matching 8 bases. Trimming cost V 10 bases and J 4 bases; bases outside gene matches: 3. Germline values: CDR1 MDHEN, CDR2 SYDVKM. The CDR3 loop spans 12 amino acids. The CDR3, as DNA: TGTGCCACGGACAGGGTAAATCAGCCCCAGCATTTT. Its protein product is CATDRVNQPQHF.

This chain joins TRBV3-1 (or the pseudogene TRBV3-2) and TRBJ2-5, with D possibly TRBD1 on 6 matching bases. Germline V gene data show CDR1 as LGHDT and CDR2 as YNNKEL (reference sequence). This CDR3 is built from 13 residues. Trimming took off 3 bases at V and 7 bases at J, with 12 bases between the two ends. In DNA form, the CDR3 reads TGTGCCAGCAGCCAGGGCAGGGGTGTGACCCAGTACTTC. The encoded protein is CASSQGRGVTQYF.

This rearrangement joins TRBV24-1 to TRBJ2-3; 8 bases map to TRBD2. Per the germline V gene, CDR1 is KGHDR and CDR2 is SFDVKD. The CDR3 is 16 residues long. Germline trimming cut 4 bases from V and 7 bases from J; bases unmatched to any gene: 12. In DNA, the CDR3 is TGTGCCACCAGTGACTCCCCAAGCAGCGGGAGTTATACGCAGTATTTT. The encoded protein is CATSDSPSSGSYTQYF.

The chain is built from TRBV7-2 and TRBJ1-2; 7 positions agree with TRBD1. Germline V gene lookup returns CDR1 SGHTA and CDR2 FQGNSA. V lost 5 bases, J lost 5 bases, and 5 bases stayed unmatched. The CDR3 totals 13 residues. CDR3 loop: CASSLGQFYGYTF. The CDR3 DNA reads TGTGCCAGCAGCCTGGGACAGTTTTATGGCTACACCTTC.

The chain recombines TRBV5-1 with TRBJ2-2, with TRBD1 identical over 8 bases. Germline CDR1 reads SGHRS; CDR2 reads YFSETQ. The CDR3 consists of 15 residues. The junction had 8 bases not matched to a gene; V was cut back by 4 bases and J by 6 bases. CDR3 protein: CASSPTGQAAGELFF. In DNA, the CDR3 is TGCGCCAGCAGCCCCACGGGACAGGCTGCCGGGGAGCTGTTTTTT.

The J gene is TRBJ2-7, the V gene TRBV19, with 12 nucleotides matching TRBD2. The junction had 2 bases not matched to a gene; V was cut back by 4 bases and J by 4 bases. Germline lookup yields CDR1 LNHDA and CDR2 SQIVND (reference sequence). CDR3 length: 14 amino acids. The CDR3 sequence is CASSTLAGGYEQYF. The DNA of the CDR3 is TGTGCCAGTAGTACCCTAGCGGGAGGGTACGAGCAGTACTTC.

Comment on this clone: Other DNA sequences of this sample code for an identical CDR3. The chain has TRBV5-1 and TRBJ2-2; 8 positions agree with TRBD1. The CDR3 loop spans 13 amino acids. Germline loops: CDR1 SGHRS, CDR2 YFSETQ. After removal of 5 bases from V and 7 bases from J, the junction contained 4 bases not matched to a gene. Written as DNA, the CDR3 is TGCGCCAGCAGTTCCGGACAGGGCGGGGAGCTGTTTTTT. Protein product: CASSSGQGGELFF.

With respect to this clone: Other nucleotide sequences from this sample produce the same CDR3. CDR3 DNA sequence: TGTGCCAGCAGCGCCCCAGGACAGGGCAACATTCAGTACTTC. Encoded protein: CASSAPGQGNIQYF. The chain employs TRBV9 and TRBJ2-4; 8 nucleotides agree with TRBD1. Per germline, CDR1 SGDLS and CDR2 YYNGEE. This CDR3 spans 14 amino acids. V lost 3 bases to trimming and J lost 7 bases; unmatched junction nucleotides: 6.

For this clone: One end of the junction varies from germline; a read error may be responsible. The chain has TRBV19 and TRBJ2-3; perhaps TRBD2 as D (5 bases). The germline V gene has CDR1 LNHDA and CDR2 SQIVND (reference sequence). CDR3 length: 13 amino acids. The CDR3 coding sequence is TGCTTAACCCGAGGGAGTCGCACAGATACGCAGTATTTT. Encoded protein: CLTRGSRTDTQYF. The full variable domain, completed using reference TRBV19 and TRBJ2-3, is DGGITQSPKYLFRKEGQNVTLSCEQNLNHDAMYWYRQDPGQGLRLIYYSQIVNDFQKGDIAEGYSVSREKKESFPLTVTSAQKNPTAFYLCLTRGSRTDTQYFGPGTRLTVL.

The chain carries TRBV30 and TRBJ1-2; maybe TRBD1 (5 bases). The germline V gene encodes CDR1 GTSNPN and CDR2 SVGIG (reference sequence). CDR3 size: 15 residues. Trimming pared 3 bases from V and 1 base from J, leaving 15 bases between. The CDR3 DNA reads TGTGCCTGGAGCGCCCTCGGGGGTAGTAACTATGGCTACACCTTC. Residues: CAWSALGGSNYGYTF.

V is TRBV11-2 and J is TRBJ1-4; D possibly corresponds to TRBD1 (5 bases). V was cut by 5 bases and J by 8 bases, with 15 bases left in between. The CDR3 has 14 amino acids. Germline CDR1 reads SGHAT; CDR2 reads FQNNGV. The CDR3 sequence: CASSTWGVDEKLFF. CDR3 nucleotides: TGTGCCAGCAGCACCTGGGGGGTGGACGAAAAACTGTTTTTT.

The rearrangement uses TRBV12-3 or TRBV12-4 and TRBJ1-1; possible D gene TRBD1, 5 bases. The CDR3 totals 12 residues. Trimming stripped 10 bases from V and 11 bases from J, with 20 bases between. The CDR3 reads CAINSGARGAFF. CDR3 bases: TGTGCCATCAATTCGGGCGCACGGGGGGCTTTCTTT.

This chain links TRBV30 with TRBJ2-7; 10 bases are shared with TRBD1. The J segment lost 0 bases and the V segment lost 5 bases, leaving 4 bases of the junction unmatched. Germline V CDR1 and CDR2: GTSNPN, SVGIG (reference sequence). The CDR3 consists of 14 residues. The CDR3 spells CAWDRGQPSYEQYF. CDR3 nucleotides: TGTGCCTGGGACAGGGGGCAGCCCTCCTACGAGCAGTACTTC.

The rearrangement links TRBV30 to TRBJ2-2, with D tentatively TRBD2 (5 bases). The CDR3 sequence is 13 residues long. V lost 3 bases, J lost 6 bases, and 11 bases lay in between. Germline V gene data show CDR1 as GTSNPN and CDR2 as SVGIG (reference sequence). The CDR3 sequence is CAWRYGLAGELFF. In nucleotides, the CDR3 is TGTGCCTGGAGATATGGACTGGCCGGGGAGCTGTTTTTT.

The V gene is TRBV4-1, the J gene TRBJ1-1, with 7 positions matching TRBD1. The germline V gene encodes CDR1 MGHRA and CDR2 YSYEKL. After removal of 1 base from V and 1 base from J, the junction contained 6 bases not matched to a gene. The CDR3 consists of 16 residues. The CDR3 DNA follows: TGCGCCAGCAGCCAAGGGACAGGATGGGGGAACACTGAAGCTTTCTTT. Translated, it gives CASSQGTGWGNTEAFF.